The 3 T cell receptor beta chains given below trace back to one sample, sequenced in a study of glioma-infiltrating T cells after dendritic cell vaccination (dated by TCRdb to the mid-2010s). The library was prepared using the immunoSEQ multiplex PCR assay. The table was pulled from immuneACCESS by TCRdb, which kept in-frame rearrangements only. Such tables lose some clones; where checked, under half of the loss comes from unresolved V genes, and the rest has no known cause. The sample table contains 50,000 to 75,000 clones; only one count was recorded for more than 75% of them. Together, the top ten hold 9% of the sample. The sample's time point label is to be understood as: after dendritic cell vaccination, including at tumor progression/relapse. The sequencing here drew on blood, taken after dendritic cell vaccination. All receptors derive from a human donor with glioblastoma.

The gene calls are TRBV2 and TRBJ1-1; D is unclear. The length of the CDR3 is 11 residues. Trimming removed 10 bases at V and 1 base at J, with 7 bases between. The V gene's germline CDR1 is SNHLY and CDR2 FYNNEI. CDR3 loop: CATLGNTEAFF. The CDR3 bases are TGTGCCACACTAGGGAACACTGAAGCTTTCTTT.

This chain links TRBV9 with TRBJ1-6; maybe TRBD1 (6 bases). Germline CDR1 SGDLS, CDR2 YYNGEE. Between the trimmed V and J ends, which lost 3 bases and 7 bases, there was a span of 8 bases. The CDR3 totals 13 residues. In DNA, the CDR3 is TGTGCCAGCAGCGAAACAGGGAATTCACCCCTCCACTTT. It codes for CASSETGNSPLHF.

The V gene is TRBV6-1, the J gene TRBJ1-2; 7 bases are shared with TRBD1. The V gene end was trimmed by 6 bases and the J gene end by 4 bases; junction bases not matched to a gene: 8. In germline, CDR1 is MNHNS, CDR2 SASEGT. The CDR3 is made up of 14 amino acids. This CDR3 reads CASRITGVGYGYTF. The CDR3 DNA reads as TGTGCCAGCAGGATTACAGGGGTTGGCTATGGCTACACCTTC.